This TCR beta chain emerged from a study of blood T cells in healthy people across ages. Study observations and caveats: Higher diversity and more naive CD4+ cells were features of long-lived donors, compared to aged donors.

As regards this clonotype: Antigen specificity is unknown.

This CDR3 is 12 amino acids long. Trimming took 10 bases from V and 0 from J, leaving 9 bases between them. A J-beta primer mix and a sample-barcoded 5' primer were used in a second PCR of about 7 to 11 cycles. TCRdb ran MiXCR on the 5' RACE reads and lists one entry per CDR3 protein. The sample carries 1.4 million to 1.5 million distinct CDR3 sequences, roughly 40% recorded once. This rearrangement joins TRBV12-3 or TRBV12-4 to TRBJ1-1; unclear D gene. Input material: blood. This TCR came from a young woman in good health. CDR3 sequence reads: CAITGVNTEAFF. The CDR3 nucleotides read TGTGCCATTACTGGAGTGAACACTGAAGCTTTCTTT.